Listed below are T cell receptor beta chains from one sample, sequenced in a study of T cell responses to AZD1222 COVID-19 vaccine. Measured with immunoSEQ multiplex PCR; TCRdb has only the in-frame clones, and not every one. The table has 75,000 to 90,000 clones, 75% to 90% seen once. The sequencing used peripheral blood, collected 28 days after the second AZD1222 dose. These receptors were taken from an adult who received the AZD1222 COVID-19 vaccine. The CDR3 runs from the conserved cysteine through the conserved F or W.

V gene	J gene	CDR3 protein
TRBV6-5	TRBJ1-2	CASSYGRGDYGYTF
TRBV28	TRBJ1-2	CASIATSYGYTF
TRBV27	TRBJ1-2	CASSLIFTRGNYGYTF
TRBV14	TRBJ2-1	CASSRIMQAYNEQFF
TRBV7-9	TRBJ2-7	CASSPSNISPGQYF
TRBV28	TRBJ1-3	CASSLSGPFSGNTIYF
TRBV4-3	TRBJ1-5	CASSQDKNSNQPQHF
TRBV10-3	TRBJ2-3	CAISRQGGGSTDTQYF
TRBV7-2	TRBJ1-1	CASSLDSKNTEAFF
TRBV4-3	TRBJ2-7	CASSQDIARGEQYF
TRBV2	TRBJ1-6	CASSEKVVINSPLHF
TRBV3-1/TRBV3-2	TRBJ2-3	CASSQGGGAGTQYF
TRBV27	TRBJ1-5	CASSFQLSNQPQHF
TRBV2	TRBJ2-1	CASINQGYNEQFF
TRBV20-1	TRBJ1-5	CSASWGTPTNQPQHF
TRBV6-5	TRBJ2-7	CAILRDFSYEQYF
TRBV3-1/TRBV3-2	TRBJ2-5	CASTGQTQYF
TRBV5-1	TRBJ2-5	CASKGQNQETQYF
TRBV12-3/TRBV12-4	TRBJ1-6	CASSLGQESPLHF
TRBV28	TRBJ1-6	CASSLEGPGYNSPLHF
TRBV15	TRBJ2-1	CATSARTSGFYNEQFF
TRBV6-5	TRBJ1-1	CASSYSYTNTEAFF
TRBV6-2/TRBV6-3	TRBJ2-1	CASSDRAHNEQFF
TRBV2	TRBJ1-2	CASRRQGYYGYTF
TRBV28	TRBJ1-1	CASSHPGGSMNTEAFF
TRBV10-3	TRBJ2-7	CAISVTGTTEQYF
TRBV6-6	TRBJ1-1	CASSRTVVNTEAFF
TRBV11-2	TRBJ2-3	CASSLAAWDITDTQYF
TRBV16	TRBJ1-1	CASSDRVTEAFF
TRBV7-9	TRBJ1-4	CASSLASPLSGEKLFF
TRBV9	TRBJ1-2	CASSPRQGGFGYTF
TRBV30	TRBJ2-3	CASSAGTTLVIDTQYF
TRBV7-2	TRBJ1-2	CASSNPFEGNYGYTF
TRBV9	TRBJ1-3	CASSLQGIGADTIYF
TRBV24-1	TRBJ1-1	CATSEGGSLGRTEAFF
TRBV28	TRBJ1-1	CASKEGNTEAFF
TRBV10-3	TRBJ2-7	CAIRGVEIHYEQYF
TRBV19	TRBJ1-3	CASSTLSSGNTIYF
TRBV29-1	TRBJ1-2	CSGGDTNYGYTF
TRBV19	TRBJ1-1	CASSTMGNPAFF